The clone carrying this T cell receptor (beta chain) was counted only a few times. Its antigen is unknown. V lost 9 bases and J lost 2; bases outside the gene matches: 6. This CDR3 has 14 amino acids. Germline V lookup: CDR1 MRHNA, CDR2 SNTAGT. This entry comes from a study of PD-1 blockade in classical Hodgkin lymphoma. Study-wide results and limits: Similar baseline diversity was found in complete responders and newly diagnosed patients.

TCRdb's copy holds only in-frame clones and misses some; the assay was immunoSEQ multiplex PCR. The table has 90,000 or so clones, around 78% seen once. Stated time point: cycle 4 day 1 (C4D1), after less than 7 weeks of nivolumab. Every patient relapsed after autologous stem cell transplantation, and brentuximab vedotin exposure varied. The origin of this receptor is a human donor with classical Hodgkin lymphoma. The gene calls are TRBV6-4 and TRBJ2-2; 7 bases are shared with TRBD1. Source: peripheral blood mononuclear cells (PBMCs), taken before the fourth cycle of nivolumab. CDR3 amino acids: CASSGTANTGELFF. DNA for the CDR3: TGTGCCAGTTCCGGGACAGCTAACACCGGGGAGCTGTTTTTT.